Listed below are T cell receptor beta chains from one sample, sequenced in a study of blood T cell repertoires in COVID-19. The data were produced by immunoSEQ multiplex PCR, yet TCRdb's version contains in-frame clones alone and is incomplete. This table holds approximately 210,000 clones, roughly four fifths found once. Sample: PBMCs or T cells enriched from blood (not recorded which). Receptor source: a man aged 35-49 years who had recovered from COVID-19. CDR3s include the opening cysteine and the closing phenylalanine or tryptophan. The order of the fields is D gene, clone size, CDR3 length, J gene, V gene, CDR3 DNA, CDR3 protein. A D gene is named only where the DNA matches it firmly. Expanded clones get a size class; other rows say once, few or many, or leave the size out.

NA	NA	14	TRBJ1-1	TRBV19	TGTGCCAGTAGTATAGCAGCGAGAAACACTGAAGCTTTCTTT	CASSIAARNTEAFF
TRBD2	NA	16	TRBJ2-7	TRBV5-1	TGCGCCAGCAGCCTGTCGGGGGGGCGCGGGGTCTACGAGCAGTACTTC	CASSLSGGRGVYEQYF
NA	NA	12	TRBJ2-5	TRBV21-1	TGTACCGGGACTAGCGGGGCCGAGGCCCAGTACTTC	CTGTSGAEAQYF
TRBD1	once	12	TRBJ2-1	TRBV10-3	TGTGCCATCGGGGACAGGGACAATGAGCAGTTCTTC	CAIGDRDNEQFF
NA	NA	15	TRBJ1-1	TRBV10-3	TGTGCCATCAGTGGCGGAGAGGACTCGAACACTGAAGCTTTCTTT	CAISGGEDSNTEAFF
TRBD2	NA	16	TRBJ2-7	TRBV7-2	TGTGCCAGCAGCTTCGGTAGCGGGGGCCGCTCCTACGAGCAGTACTTC	CASSFGSGGRSYEQYF
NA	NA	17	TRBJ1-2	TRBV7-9	TGTGCCAGCAGCTCTCCGGTGGGGCTCTATCTGTTTGAGGGCTACACCTTC	CASSSPVGLYLFEGYTF
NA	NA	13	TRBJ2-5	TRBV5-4	TGTGCCAGCAGCTTGGGGCAGCAAGAGACCCAGTACTTC	CASSLGQQETQYF
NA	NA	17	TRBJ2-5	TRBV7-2	TGTGCCAGCAGCTTGGGCTTGCAGGGAGGAAGGCAAGAGACCCAGTACTTC	CASSLGLQGGRQETQYF
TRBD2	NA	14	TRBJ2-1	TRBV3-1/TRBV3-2	TGTGCCAGCAGCATTGTTCGGGGGGGCAATGAGCAGTTCTTC	CASSIVRGGNEQFF
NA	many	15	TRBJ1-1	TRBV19	TGTGCCAGTAATCCGGGTAGGATATTGAACACTGAAGCTTTCTTT	CASNPGRILNTEAFF
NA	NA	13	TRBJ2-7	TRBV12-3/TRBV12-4	TGTGCCAGCAGTAGGCCCCCCGGGTACGAGCAGTACTTC	CASSRPPGYEQYF
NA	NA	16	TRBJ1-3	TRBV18	TGTGCCAGCTCACCAAGCCAGGTCACAGCTGGAAACACCATATATTTT	CASSPSQVTAGNTIYF
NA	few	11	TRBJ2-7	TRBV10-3	TGTGCCATCAGTGGGGGGGACGAGCAGTACTTC	CAISGGDEQYF
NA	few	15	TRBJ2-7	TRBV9	TGTGCCAGCAGCGCGACGGAGAACAGGGCCTACGAGCAGTACTTC	CASSATENRAYEQYF
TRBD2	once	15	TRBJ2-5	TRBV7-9	TGTGCCAGCAGCCGAGGGGACTACGCGAAGGAGACCCAGTACTTC	CASSRGDYAKETQYF